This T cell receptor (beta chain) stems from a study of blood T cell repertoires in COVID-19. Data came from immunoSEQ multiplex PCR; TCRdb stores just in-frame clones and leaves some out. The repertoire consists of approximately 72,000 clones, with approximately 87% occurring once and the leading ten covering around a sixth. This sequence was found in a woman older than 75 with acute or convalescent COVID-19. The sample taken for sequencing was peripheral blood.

CDR3 DNA: TGTGCCAGCAGCGAGGCAACTGGAAACACCATATATTTT. Translated: CASSEATGNTIYF. The rearrangement joins TRBV28 to TRBJ1-3; D remains unclear. V gave up 6 bases and J gave up 2 bases, with 8 bases separating them. CDR3 length: 13 residues. The germline V gene encodes CDR1 MDHEN and CDR2 SYDVKM. The full variable domain, with the rest looked up from reference TRBV28 and TRBJ1-3, is DVKVTQSSRYLVKRTGEKVFLECVQDMDHENMFWYRQDPGLGLRLIYFSYDVKMKEKGDIPEGYSVSREKKERFSLILESASTNQTSMYLCASSEATGNTIYFGEGSWLTVV.